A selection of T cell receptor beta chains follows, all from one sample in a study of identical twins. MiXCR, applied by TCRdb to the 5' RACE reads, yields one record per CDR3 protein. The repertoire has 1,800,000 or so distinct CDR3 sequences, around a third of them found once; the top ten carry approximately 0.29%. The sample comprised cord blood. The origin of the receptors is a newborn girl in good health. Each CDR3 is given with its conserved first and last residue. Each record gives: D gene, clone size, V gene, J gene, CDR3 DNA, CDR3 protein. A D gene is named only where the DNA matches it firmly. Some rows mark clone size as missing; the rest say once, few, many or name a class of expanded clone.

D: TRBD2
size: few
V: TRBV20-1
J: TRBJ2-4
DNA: TGCAGTGCTAGAGGGGATAGCGGGAGCTCGCAGTACTTC
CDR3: CSARGDSGSSQYF

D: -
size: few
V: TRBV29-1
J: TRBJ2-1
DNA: TGCAGCGTATCAAGGGGGGGGTCCGAGCAGTTCTTC
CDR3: CSVSRGGSEQFF

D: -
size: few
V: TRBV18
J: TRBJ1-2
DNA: TGTGCCAGCTCACCCGTGACGGACACTAACTATGGCTACACCTTC
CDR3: CASSPVTDTNYGYTF

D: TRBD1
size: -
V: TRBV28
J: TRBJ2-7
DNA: TGTGCCAGCACCAAACCCCGGGACAGCTCCTACGAGCAGTACTTC
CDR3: CASTKPRDSSYEQYF

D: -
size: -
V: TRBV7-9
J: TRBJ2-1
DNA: TGTGCCAGCAGCTTAGGGGACGGACCCTACAATGAGCAGTTCTTC
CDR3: CASSLGDGPYNEQFF

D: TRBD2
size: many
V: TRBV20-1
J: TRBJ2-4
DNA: TGCAGTGCCCACGATCTTATGGGGGGGAAAAACATTCAGTACTTC
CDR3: CSAHDLMGGKNIQYF

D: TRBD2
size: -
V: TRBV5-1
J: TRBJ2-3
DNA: TGCGCCAGCAGCTTCAGGACTAGAAGGCTCACAGATACGCAGTATTTT
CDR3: CASSFRTRRLTDTQYF

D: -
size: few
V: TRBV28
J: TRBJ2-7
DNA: TGTGCCAGCAGTTTGACAGGGAGGGGCTACGAGCAGTACTTC
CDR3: CASSLTGRGYEQYF

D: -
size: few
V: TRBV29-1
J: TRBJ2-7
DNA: TGCAGCGTTGAAGAGGGGCCCCCTGGTCAACAGCAGTACTTC
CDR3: CSVEEGPPGQQQYF

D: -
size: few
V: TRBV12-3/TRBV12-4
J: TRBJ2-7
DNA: TGTGCCAGCAGTTTGGGGCAAACAAGCTCCTACGAGCAGTACTTC
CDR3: CASSLGQTSSYEQYF